The rows below give T cell receptor beta chains drawn from one sample of a study of CD39 and CD103 CD8 tumor-infiltrating T cells. Sequencing was performed with immunoSEQ multiplex PCR; in TCRdb, only in-frame clones are kept and a portion is missing. The table includes around 7,400 clones, 50% to 80% detected once. The sample comprised CD8+ T cells sorted from blood. The origin of the receptors is a human donor with head and neck squamous cell carcinoma. Both conserved end residues are part of each CDR3. D genes are given only for firm matches. Size is stated for part of the rows, as once, few or many counts, or as a class when the clone is expanded.

cdr3_aa | cdr3_nt | v_call | d_call | j_call | clone_size
CASSSLAGGSEQFF | TGTGCCAGCAGCTCCTTAGCGGGAGGCTCTGAGCAGTTCTTC | TRBV7-9 | TRBD2 | TRBJ2-1 | few
CASSLVLSGASLNEQFF | TGCGCCAGCAGCTTGGTCTTATCAGGGGCTTCCCTCAATGAGCAGTTCTTC | TRBV5-1 | NA | TRBJ2-1 | NA
CASSYRGQGTEAFF | TGTGCCAGCAGTTACAGGGGGCAGGGCACTGAAGCTTTCTTT | TRBV5-4 | TRBD1 | TRBJ1-1 | NA
CASSQFGGSQETQYF | TGCGCCAGCAGCCAATTTGGGGGTAGCCAAGAGACCCAGTACTTC | TRBV4-1 | NA | TRBJ2-5 | NA
CASRSGLAGTDTQYF | TGTGCCAGCAGGTCGGGACTAGCGGGAACAGATACGCAGTATTTT | TRBV6-5 | TRBD2 | TRBJ2-3 | NA
CASSSLANLYEQYF | TGTGCCAGTAGTTCGTTAGCCAACCTCTACGAGCAGTACTTC | TRBV19 | NA | TRBJ2-7 | NA
CASSYGQGSEAFF | TGTGCCAGCAGTTATGGCCAGGGGTCTGAAGCTTTCTTT | TRBV27 | NA | TRBJ1-1 | NA
CASRVGWANNEAFF | TGTGCCAGCAGGGTCGGGTGGGCAAACAATGAAGCTTTCTTT | TRBV5-6 | NA | TRBJ1-1 | NA
CAWSVRTGKGEELFF | TGTGCCTGGAGTGTACGGACAGGAAAAGGCGAAGAACTGTTTTTT | TRBV30 | TRBD1 | TRBJ1-4 | NA
CASSGTSPAGELFF | TGTGCCAGCAGCGGGACAAGCCCGGCCGGGGAGCTGTTTTTT | TRBV6-5 | NA | TRBJ2-2 | NA
CASSYTGTEAYEQYF | TGTGCCAGCAGTTACACCGGGACAGAAGCCTACGAGCAGTACTTC | TRBV6-6 | TRBD1 | TRBJ2-7 | NA
CASSQWREANYGYTF | TGTGCCAGCAGTCAATGGAGGGAGGCTAACTATGGCTACACCTTC | TRBV6-1 | NA | TRBJ1-2 | few
CASSLEGLAAAGELFF | TGTGCCAGCAGCTTAGAGGGACTAGCGGCTGCCGGGGAGCTGTTTTTT | TRBV7-9 | TRBD2 | TRBJ2-2 | NA
CASSATKNRGDNTGELFF | TGTGCCAGCAGCGCCACAAAAAACAGGGGCGACAACACCGGGGAGCTGTTTTTT | TRBV9 | TRBD1 | TRBJ2-2 | NA
CASSFLAGVADTQYF | TGTGCCAGCAGCTTCCTAGCGGGAGTTGCAGATACGCAGTATTTT | TRBV11-2 | TRBD2 | TRBJ2-3 | NA
CASSLTAGQGGSTDTQYF | TGTGCCAGCAGCCTGACCGCTGGACAGGGTGGAAGCACAGATACGCAGTATTTT | TRBV28 | TRBD1 | TRBJ2-3 | NA